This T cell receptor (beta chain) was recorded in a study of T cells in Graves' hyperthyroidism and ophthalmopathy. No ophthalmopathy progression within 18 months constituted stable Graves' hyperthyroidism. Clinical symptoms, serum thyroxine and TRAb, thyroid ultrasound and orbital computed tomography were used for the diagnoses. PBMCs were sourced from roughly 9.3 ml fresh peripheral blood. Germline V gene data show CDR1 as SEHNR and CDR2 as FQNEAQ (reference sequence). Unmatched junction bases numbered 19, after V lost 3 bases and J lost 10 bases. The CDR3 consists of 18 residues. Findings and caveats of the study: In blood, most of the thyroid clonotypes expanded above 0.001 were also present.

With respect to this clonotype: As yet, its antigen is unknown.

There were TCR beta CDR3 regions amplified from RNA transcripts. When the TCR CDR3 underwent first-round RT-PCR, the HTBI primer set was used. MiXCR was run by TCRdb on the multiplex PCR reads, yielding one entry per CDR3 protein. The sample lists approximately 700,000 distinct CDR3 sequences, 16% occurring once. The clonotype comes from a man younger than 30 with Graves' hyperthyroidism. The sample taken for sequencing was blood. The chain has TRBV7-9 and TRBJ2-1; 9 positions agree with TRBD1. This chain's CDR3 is CASSFPLNRQGGLREQFF. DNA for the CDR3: TGTGCCAGCAGCTTCCCCCTGAACCGACAGGGGGGACTCAGAGAGCAGTTCTTC.